This T cell receptor beta chain came from a study of siplizumab effects on memory and regulatory T cells. Whole-study results and caveats: It was not possible to assign a naive or memory phenotype to roughly 80-95% of proliferating CD4+ or CD8+ clones.

Sequenced by immunoSEQ multiplex PCR; TCRdb stores in-frame clones only, minus some. The table has tens of thousands of clones, 90% to 97% seen once. Comment on this clone: No antigen is known for it.

The junction had 11 bases not matched to a gene; V was cut back by 4 bases and J by 4 bases. CDR1 is KGHSH, CDR2 LQKENI, per germline. The CDR3 extends over 17 amino acids. The sample was naive CD8+ T cells sorted from blood. The sequence came from a human donor in good health. The J gene is TRBJ1-5, the V gene TRBV18; 9 bases are a match to TRBD1. The CDR3, as DNA: TGTGCCAGCTCACTCGGTGGATCCGGGACAGGGAATCAGCCCCAGCATTTT. Residues: CASSLGGSGTGNQPQHF.